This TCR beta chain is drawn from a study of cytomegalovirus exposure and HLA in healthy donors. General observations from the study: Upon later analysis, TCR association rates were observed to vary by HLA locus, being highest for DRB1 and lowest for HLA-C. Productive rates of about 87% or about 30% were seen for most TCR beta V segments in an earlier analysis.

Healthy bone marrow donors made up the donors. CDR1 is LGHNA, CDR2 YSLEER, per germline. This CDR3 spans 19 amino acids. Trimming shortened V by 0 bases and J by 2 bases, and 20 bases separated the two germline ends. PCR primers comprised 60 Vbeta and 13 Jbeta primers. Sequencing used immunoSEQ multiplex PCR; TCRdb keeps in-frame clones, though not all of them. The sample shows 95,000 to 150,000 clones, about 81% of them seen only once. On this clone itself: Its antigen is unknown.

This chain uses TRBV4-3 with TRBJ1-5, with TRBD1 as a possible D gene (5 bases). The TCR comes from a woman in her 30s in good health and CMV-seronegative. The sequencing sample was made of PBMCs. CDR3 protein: CASSQEAIFSGKRNQPQHF. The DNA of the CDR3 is TGCGCCAGCAGCCAAGAGGCGATCTTTTCAGGGAAACGCAATCAGCCCCAGCATTTT.